The 29 T cell receptor beta chains listed next were all sequenced from one sample in a study of radiation and T cells in renal cell carcinoma. The table came from immunoSEQ multiplex PCR; TCRdb's copy has only in-frame clones and leaves some out. The repertoire holds tens of thousands of clones, 65% to 85% seen once, with almost 6.5% in the top ten. Time point denoted: baseline pretreatment blood. Documented treatment: 15 Gy SBRT to primary tumor, nephrectomy 4 weeks later. Sequenced material: blood, taken from a patient whose treatment included radiotherapy and nephrectomy. These TCRs come from a man aged 55 to 69 with renal cell carcinoma.

The V and J genes are TRBV7-9 and TRBJ2-3, with 9 bases that match TRBD2. J lost 5 bases, V lost 6 bases, and 6 bases had no gene match. CDR1 SEHNR and CDR2 FQNEAQ come from the germline V gene (reference sequence). This CDR3 region has 14 residues. This chain's CDR3 is CASRQREVRDTQYF. The DNA for the CDR3 is TGTGCCAGCAGACAGCGGGAGGTTAGAGATACGCAGTATTTT.

V usage is TRBV4-1 and J usage is TRBJ2-3, with 13 bases fitting TRBD2. The CDR3 runs to 16 residues. From germline, CDR1 is MGHRA and CDR2 YSYEKL. The trim removed 1 base at V and 4 bases at J, leaving 2 bases unmatched. The CDR3 bases are TGCGCCAGCAGCCAAGGGACTAGCGGGAGTGCAGATACGCAGTATTTT. Amino acids: CASSQGTSGSADTQYF.

The genes are TRBV5-1 and TRBJ2-7; D gene unclear. The V end was cut by 2 bases, the J end by 1 base, with 16 bases between. Germline V gene lookup returns CDR1 SGHRS and CDR2 YFSETQ. This CDR3 is built from 16 residues. CDR3 bases: TGCGCCAGCAGCTTTGGTGTGACCCATGTTTCCTACGAGCAGTACTTC. It codes for CASSFGVTHVSYEQYF.

This clone was seen more than once but under ten times. This sequence joins TRBV6-1 and TRBJ1-1; D gene ambiguous. The length of the CDR3 is 13 residues. CDR1 and CDR2 (germline): MNHNS, SASEGT. V was clipped by 7 bases and J by 3 bases, with 12 bases between them. CDR3 residues: CASTITAYTEAFF. CDR3 coding DNA: TGTGCCAGCACCATAACAGCGTACACTGAAGCTTTCTTT.

This chain links TRBV30 with TRBJ2-7; D possibly corresponds to TRBD2 (6 bases). Germline CDR1 reads GTSNPN; CDR2 reads SVGIG (reference sequence). The V end lost 1 base, the J end lost 2 bases, and 15 bases lay between the germline ends. CDR3 length equals 15 residues. CDR3 protein: CAWSGLGGEPYEQYF. The CDR3 coding sequence is TGTGCCTGGAGTGGGCTCGGCGGGGAGCCCTACGAGCAGTACTTC.

Points on this clone: At the DNA level, this CDR3 is encoded by other sequences in the same sample as well. The rearrangement joins TRBV5-1 to TRBJ2-2; D remains unclear. Germline V lookup: CDR1 SGHRS, CDR2 YFSETQ. The CDR3 is made up of 14 amino acids. Trimming left V 2 bases short and J 1 base short, with 6 bases between. The DNA for the CDR3 is TGCGCCAGCAGCTTATTGCAGAACACCGGGGAGCTGTTTTTT. It yields the protein CASSLLQNTGELFF. Using reference TRBV5-1 and TRBJ2-2 for the parts outside the CDR3, the full variable domain is KAGVTQTPRYLIKTRGQQVTLSCSPISGHRSVSWYQQTPGQGLQFLFEYFSETQRNKGNFPGRFSGRQFSNSRSEMNVSTLELGDSALYLCASSLLQNTGELFFGEGSRLTVL.

In the case of this clone: An end of the junction differs from the germline gene, which may be a read error. The rearrangement joins TRBV19 to TRBJ2-1, with 15 nucleotides matching TRBD2. Germline V CDR1 and CDR2: LNHDA, SQIVND (reference sequence). The CDR3 sequence is 14 residues long. CDR3 amino acids: CASRGLAGGGEQFF. The CDR3 nucleotides are TGTGCGAGTAGGGGACTAGCGGGAGGTGGTGAGCAGTTCTTC.

The rearrangement links TRBV11-2 to TRBJ2-3, with D maybe TRBD1 (5 bases). This CDR3 is 14 amino acids long. The germline V and J ends were trimmed by 4 bases and 2 bases, with 10 bases remaining between them. The germline V gene has CDR1 SGHAT and CDR2 FQNNGV. CDR3 amino acids: CASSSLGVTDTQYF. For the CDR3, the DNA is TGTGCCAGCAGCTCGTTAGGGGTCACAGATACGCAGTATTTT.

V usage is TRBV5-1 and J usage is TRBJ2-2; 12 bases align to TRBD2. V lost 10 bases and J lost 0; bases outside the gene matches: 13. This CDR3 comprises 18 residues. CDR1 and CDR2 from the germline V gene are SGHRS and YFSETQ. The CDR3 reads CAVSEGTSGLSNTGELFF. CDR3 DNA sequence: TGCGCCGTCAGCGAAGGGACTAGCGGGCTTTCGAACACCGGGGAGCTGTTTTTT.

V is TRBV19 and J is TRBJ1-5; 8 bases align to TRBD1. The CDR3 is made up of 12 amino acids. The germline CDR1 and CDR2 sequences are LNHDA and SQIVND (reference sequence). The junction had 4 bases not matched to a gene; V was cut back by 4 bases and J by 11 bases. CDR3 sequence reads: CASSTGQVAQHF. The CDR3 DNA follows: TGTGCCAGTAGTACGGGACAGGTTGCCCAGCATTTT.

The rearrangement uses TRBV5-1 and TRBJ2-5; D ambiguous. This CDR3 contains 11 residues. Looked up from germline, CDR1 is SGHRS and CDR2 is YFSETQ. Trimming took 6 bases from V and 0 from J, leaving 3 bases between them. The CDR3 sequence is CASKYQETQYF. CDR3 sequence (DNA): TGCGCCAGCAAGTACCAAGAGACCCAGTACTTC.

The rearrangement links TRBV28 to TRBJ1-2; D is unresolved. The CDR3 contains 16 residues. V was shortened by 5 bases and J by 7 bases, with 23 bases between the two germline ends. Germline CDR1 is MDHEN and CDR2 is SYDVKM. CDR3 amino acids: CASSPPWEVITSGYTF. Here the CDR3 DNA reads TGTGCCAGCAGTCCCCCCTGGGAGGTTATTACGTCTGGCTACACCTTC.

V is TRBV7-2 and J is TRBJ2-1; weak D call: TRBD1 (5 bases). The ends were cut back, 5 bases at V and 10 bases at J, with 9 bases in the middle. The V gene's germline CDR1 is SGHTA and CDR2 FQGNSA. The CDR3 has 11 amino acids. DNA of the CDR3: TGTGCCAGCAGCCCAGGGTGGGAGCAGTTCTTC. Amino acids: CASSPGWEQFF.

This chain links TRBV4-3 with TRBJ2-1; 10 nucleotides agree with TRBD2. The CDR3 has 17 amino acids. Trimming removed 3 bases from V and 8 bases from J; junction bases left unmatched: 13. Germline CDR1 and CDR2: LGHNA and YSLEER. CDR3: CASSQKALAGEVYEQFF. In DNA form, the CDR3 reads TGCGCCAGCAGCCAGAAGGCTCTAGCGGGAGAGGTCTATGAGCAGTTCTTC.

The chain links TRBV2 to TRBJ2-3; D gene unclear. The V and J ends lost 7 bases and 2 bases respectively, with 13 bases between them. Germline CDR1 and CDR2: SNHLY and FYNNEI. The CDR3 length is 14 residues. CDR3: CASNVEPLTDTQYF. CDR3 DNA: TGTGCCAGCAACGTCGAACCTCTCACAGATACGCAGTATTTT. The full variable domain, rest sourced from reference TRBV2 and TRBJ2-3, is EPEVTQTPSHQVTQMGQEVILRCVPISNHLYFYWYRQILGQKVEFLVSFYNNEISEKSEIFDDQFSVERPDGSNFTLKIRSTKLEDSAMYFCASNVEPLTDTQYFGPGTRLTVL.

This chain joins TRBV28 and TRBJ2-7; 12 bases are a match to TRBD1. The CDR3 is 14 residues long. V shed 6 bases and J 5 bases; nucleotides not matched to a gene: 5. Germline V gives CDR1 MDHEN, CDR2 SYDVKM. CDR3 sequence reads: CASRTGTGGDEQYF. The CDR3 DNA is TGTGCCAGCAGGACCGGGACAGGGGGCGACGAGCAGTACTTC.

The rearrangement joins TRBV10-3 to TRBJ2-5; D is perhaps TRBD2 (6 bases). Germline lookup yields CDR1 ENHRY and CDR2 SYGVKD. The CDR3 runs to 14 residues. Trimming pared 3 bases from V and 5 bases from J, leaving 13 bases between. CDR3 bases: TGTGCCATCAGTGACGAAGGAGGGAAGGAGACCCAGTACTTC. Its translation: CAISDEGGKETQYF.

Written as DNA, the CDR3 is TGCGCCAGCAGCCAAGATCGAGAACTTAACTATGGCTACACCTTC. Translating it yields CASSQDRELNYGYTF. The rearrangement links TRBV4-1 to TRBJ1-2; D call uncertain. Trimming cost V 0 bases and J 1 base, with 9 bases left between them. This CDR3 spans 15 amino acids. Germline V lookup: CDR1 MGHRA, CDR2 YSYEKL.

The genes are TRBV27 and TRBJ2-3; unclear D gene. The CDR3 extends over 14 amino acids. V was shortened by 2 bases and J by 4 bases, with 10 bases between the two germline ends. Germline values: CDR1 MNHEY, CDR2 SMNVEV (reference sequence). The CDR3 bases are TGTGCCAGCAGTTTAAGGCCCCTCCCAGATACGCAGTATTTT. It translates to CASSLRPLPDTQYF.

The chain uses TRBV18 and TRBJ1-2, with no clear D. This CDR3 has 12 amino acids. Trimming removed 3 bases from V and 2 bases from J, with 4 bases in between. Germline V CDR1 and CDR2: KGHSH, LQKENI. CDR3 amino acids: CASSPENYGYTF. CDR3 nucleotides: TGTGCCAGCTCACCGGAGAACTATGGCTACACCTTC.

The J gene is TRBJ2-1, the V gene TRBV27; D is possibly TRBD1 (6 bases). Germline CDR1 and CDR2: MNHEY and SMNVEV (reference sequence). The CDR3 consists of 16 residues. The germline V and J ends were trimmed by 6 bases and 6 bases, with 21 bases remaining between them. The CDR3 sequence: CASRPSGRGLSNEQFF. The CDR3 region has the DNA TGTGCCAGCAGGCCCTCTGGCAGGGGATTGAGCAATGAGCAGTTCTTC.

The rearrangement joins TRBV7-9 to TRBJ2-3, with a weak D call TRBD1 (6 bases). The V and J ends lost 2 bases and 6 bases respectively, with 9 bases between them. From germline, CDR1 is SEHNR and CDR2 FQNEAQ (reference sequence). This CDR3 region has 13 residues. The CDR3 bases are TGTGCCAGCAGCTTAAGTAGGGGGGATACGCAGTATTTT. Amino acid sequence: CASSLSRGDTQYF.

The chain uses TRBV5-1 and TRBJ2-7; 10 bases are a match to TRBD1. The CDR3 has 16 residues. The V gene end was trimmed by 1 base and the J gene end by 4 bases; junction bases not matched to a gene: 8. Germline V gene data show CDR1 as SGHRS and CDR2 as YFSETQ. The CDR3 DNA reads as TGCGCCAGCAGCTTGACACCGGGACAGGGGATATACGAGCAGTACTTC. Residues: CASSLTPGQGIYEQYF.

The chain recombines TRBV5-1 with TRBJ2-3; D not certain. V was shortened by 4 bases and J by 6 bases, with 15 bases between the two germline ends. Germline V lookup: CDR1 SGHRS, CDR2 YFSETQ. The CDR3 consists of 14 residues. CDR3 region: CASSPGSLADTQYF. The CDR3 coding sequence is TGCGCCAGCAGCCCCGGGTCTCTCGCGGATACGCAGTATTTT.

The chain joins TRBV6-5 to TRBJ2-3; no definite D call. From germline, CDR1 is MNHEY and CDR2 SVGAGI. Trimming cost V 2 bases and J 1 base, with 7 bases left between them. There are 14 residues in the CDR3. CDR3 amino acids: CASSYGQGTDTQYF. The DNA for the CDR3 is TGTGCCAGCAGTTACGGGCAGGGCACAGATACGCAGTATTTT.

The chain has TRBV11-2 and TRBJ1-4; D gene ambiguous. V lost 1 base to trimming and J lost 0 bases, with 9 bases between them. The CDR3 is 16 amino acids. The germline CDR1 and CDR2 sequences are SGHAT and FQNNGV. The CDR3 nucleotides are TGTGCCAGCAGCTTAGTCGGAGGTGCAACTAATGAAAAACTGTTTTTT. Translating it yields CASSLVGGATNEKLFF.

V and J are TRBV5-8 and TRBJ2-7; 12 nucleotides line up with TRBD1. The V gene's germline CDR1 is SGHTS and CDR2 YDEGEE. The CDR3 loop spans 19 amino acids. J was trimmed by 4 bases and V by 4 bases; bases with no gene match: 18. CDR3 bases: TGTGCCAGCAGCCCTTCATCCTGGGGGACAGGGGGCACCCGTTACGAGCAGTACTTC. Its translation: CASSPSSWGTGGTRYEQYF.

CDR3 coding DNA: TGTGCCAGCAGTTTGGGACTAGCGGGAGATTTTCGGGAGCAGTACTTC. Amino acid sequence: CASSLGLAGDFREQYF. The gene calls are TRBV27 and TRBJ2-7; 14 positions match TRBD2. Germline CDR1 is MNHEY and CDR2 is SMNVEV (reference sequence). With 3 bases clipped from V and 7 bases from J, the junction kept 8 bases outside the gene matches. The CDR3 loop spans 16 amino acids.

V is TRBV30 and J is TRBJ2-1; 11 bases line up with TRBD2. The trim removed 4 bases at V and 10 bases at J, leaving 15 bases unmatched. Germline V gene lookup returns CDR1 GTSNPN and CDR2 SVGIG (reference sequence). The CDR3 covers 16 residues. CDR3 protein: CAWKVFNSGRAPEQFF. CDR3 DNA: TGTGCCTGGAAAGTTTTTAATAGCGGGAGGGCTCCGGAGCAGTTCTTC.